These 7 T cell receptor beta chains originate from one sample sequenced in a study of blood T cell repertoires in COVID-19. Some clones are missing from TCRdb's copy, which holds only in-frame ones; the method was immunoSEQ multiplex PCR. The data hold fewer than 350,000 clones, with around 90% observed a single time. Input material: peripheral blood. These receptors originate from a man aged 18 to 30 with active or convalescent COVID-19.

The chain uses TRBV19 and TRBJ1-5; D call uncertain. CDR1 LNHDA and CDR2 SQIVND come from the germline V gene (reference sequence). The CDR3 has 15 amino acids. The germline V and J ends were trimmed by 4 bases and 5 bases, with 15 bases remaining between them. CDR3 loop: CASSSSSGIDQPQHF. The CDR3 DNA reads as TGTGCCAGTAGTAGCTCCTCAGGTATTGATCAGCCCCAGCATTTT.

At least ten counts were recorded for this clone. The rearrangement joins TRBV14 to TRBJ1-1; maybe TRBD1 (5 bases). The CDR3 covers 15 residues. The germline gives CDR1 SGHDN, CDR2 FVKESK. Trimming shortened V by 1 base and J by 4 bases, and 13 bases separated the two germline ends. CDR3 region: CASSQVGGVSTEAFF. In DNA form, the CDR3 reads TGTGCCAGCAGCCAAGTTGGGGGGGTAAGCACTGAAGCTTTCTTT.

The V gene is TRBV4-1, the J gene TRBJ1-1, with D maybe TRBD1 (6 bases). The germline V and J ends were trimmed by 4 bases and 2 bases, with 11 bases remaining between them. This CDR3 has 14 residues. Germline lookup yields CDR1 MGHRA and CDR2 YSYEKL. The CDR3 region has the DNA TGCGCCAGCAGCCGAAAGGACAGCAACACTGAAGCTTTCTTT. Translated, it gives CASSRKDSNTEAFF.

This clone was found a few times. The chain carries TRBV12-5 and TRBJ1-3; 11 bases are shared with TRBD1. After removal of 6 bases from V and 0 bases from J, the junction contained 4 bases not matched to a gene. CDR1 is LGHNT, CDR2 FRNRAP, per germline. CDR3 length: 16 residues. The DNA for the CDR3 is TGTGCTAGTGGACCGGGGACAGGGGGCTCTGGAAACACCATATATTTT. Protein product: CASGPGTGGSGNTIYF. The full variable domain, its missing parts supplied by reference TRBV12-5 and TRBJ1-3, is DARVTQTPRHKVTEMGQEVTMRCQPILGHNTVFWYRQTMMQGLELLAYFRNRAPLDDSGMPKDRFSAEMPDATLATLKIQPSEPRDSAVYFCASGPGTGGSGNTIYFGEGSWLTVV.

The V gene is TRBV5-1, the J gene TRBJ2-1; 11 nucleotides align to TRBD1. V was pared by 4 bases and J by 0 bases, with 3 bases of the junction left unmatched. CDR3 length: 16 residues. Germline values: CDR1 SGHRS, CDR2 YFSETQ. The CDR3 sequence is CASSIGTGGSYNEQFF. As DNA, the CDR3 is TGCGCCAGCAGCATAGGGACAGGGGGCTCCTACAATGAGCAGTTCTTC. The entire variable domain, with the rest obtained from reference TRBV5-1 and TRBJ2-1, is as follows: KAGVTQTPRYLIKTRGQQVTLSCSPISGHRSVSWYQQTPGQGLQFLFEYFSETQRNKGNFPGRFSGRQFSNSRSEMNVSTLELGDSALYLCASSIGTGGSYNEQFFGPGTRLTVL.

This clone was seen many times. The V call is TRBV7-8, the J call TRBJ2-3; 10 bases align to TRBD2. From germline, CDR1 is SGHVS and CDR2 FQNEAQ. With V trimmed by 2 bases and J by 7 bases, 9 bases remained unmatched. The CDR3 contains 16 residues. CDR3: CASSLQSSGGMNTQYF. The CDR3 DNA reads TGTGCCAGCAGCTTACAGTCTAGCGGGGGTATGAATACGCAGTATTTT.

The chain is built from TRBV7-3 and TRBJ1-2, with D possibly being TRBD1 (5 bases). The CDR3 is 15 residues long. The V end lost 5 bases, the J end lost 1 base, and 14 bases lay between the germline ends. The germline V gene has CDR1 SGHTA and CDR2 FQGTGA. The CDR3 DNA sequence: TGTGCCAGCAGCCAAGGAGGGGAGCATAACTATGGCTACACCTTC. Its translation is CASSQGGEHNYGYTF.